This TCR beta chain was documented in a study of response to subunit inactivated influenza vaccine. Overall study findings and caveats: Authors suggested each seasonal flu vaccination may recruit only limited numbers of new T cells.

TCRdb reanalysed the RT-PCR reads using MiXCR and keeps one entry per CDR3 protein. Found here are 500,000 to 550,000 distinct CDR3 sequences, approximately 7.6% of them singletons; the top ten hold about an eighth. Remarks on this clonotype: Its antigen is currently unknown.

Source: PBMCs from blood, taken approximately 25 months after vaccination. This clonotype was obtained from a man aged 45-69 years who received an inactivated influenza vaccine.

The CDR3 DNA sequence: TGTGCCAGCAGTTTTATCGGGGGAAGCTCCTACGAGCAGTACTTC. Translating gives CASSFIGGSSYEQYF. The chain employs TRBV28 and TRBJ2-7; D is perhaps TRBD2 (6 bases). Germline CDR1 and CDR2: MDHEN and SYDVKM. The CDR3 sequence is 15 residues long. V gave up 3 bases and J gave up 0 bases, with 12 bases separating them. Looking up the rest from reference TRBV28 and TRBJ2-7 gives the full variable domain: DVKVTQSSRYLVKRTGEKVFLECVQDMDHENMFWYRQDPGLGLRLIYFSYDVKMKEKGDIPEGYSVSREKKERFSLILESASTNQTSMYLCASSFIGGSSYEQYFGPGTRLTVT.